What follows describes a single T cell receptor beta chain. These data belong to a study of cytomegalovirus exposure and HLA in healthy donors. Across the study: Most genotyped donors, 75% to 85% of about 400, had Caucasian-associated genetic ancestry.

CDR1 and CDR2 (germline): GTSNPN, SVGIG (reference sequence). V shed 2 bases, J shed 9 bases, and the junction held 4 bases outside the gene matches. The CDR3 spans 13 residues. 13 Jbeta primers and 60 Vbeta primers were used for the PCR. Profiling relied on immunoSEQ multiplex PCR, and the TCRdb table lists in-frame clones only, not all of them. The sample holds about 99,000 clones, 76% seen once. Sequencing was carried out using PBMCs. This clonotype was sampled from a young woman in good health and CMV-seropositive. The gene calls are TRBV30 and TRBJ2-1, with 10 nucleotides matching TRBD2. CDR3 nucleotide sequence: TGTGCCTGGAGTTCTAGCGGGAGAGGTGAGCAGTTCTTC. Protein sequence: CAWSSSGRGEQFF.